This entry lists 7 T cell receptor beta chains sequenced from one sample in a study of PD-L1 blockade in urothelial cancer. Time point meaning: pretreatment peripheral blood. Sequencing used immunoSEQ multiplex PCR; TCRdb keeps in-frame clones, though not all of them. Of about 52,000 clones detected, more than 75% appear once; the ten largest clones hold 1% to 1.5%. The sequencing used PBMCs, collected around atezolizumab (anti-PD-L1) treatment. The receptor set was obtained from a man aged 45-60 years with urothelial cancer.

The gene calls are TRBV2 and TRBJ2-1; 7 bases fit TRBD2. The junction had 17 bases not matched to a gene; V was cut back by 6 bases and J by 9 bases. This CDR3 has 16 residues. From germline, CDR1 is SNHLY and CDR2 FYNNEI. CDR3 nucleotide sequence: TGTGCCAGCAGGAAAGAAGGACTAGTTAGTGTCAGTGAGCAGTTCTTC. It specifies CASRKEGLVSVSEQFF.

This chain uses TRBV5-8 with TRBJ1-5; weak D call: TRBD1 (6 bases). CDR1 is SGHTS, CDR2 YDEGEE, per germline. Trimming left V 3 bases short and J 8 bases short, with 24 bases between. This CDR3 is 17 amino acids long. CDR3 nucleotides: TGTGCCAGCAGCTACTTTTTACAGGGAAGTGGGAATAAGCCCCAGCATTTT. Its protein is CASSYFLQGSGNKPQHF.

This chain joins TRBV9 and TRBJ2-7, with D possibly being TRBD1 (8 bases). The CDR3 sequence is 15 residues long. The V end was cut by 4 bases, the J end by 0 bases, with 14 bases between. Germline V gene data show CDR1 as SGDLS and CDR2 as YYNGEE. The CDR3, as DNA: TGTGCCAGCAGCTTACAGGGGGGGCCCTCCTACGAGCAGTACTTC. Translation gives CASSLQGGPSYEQYF.

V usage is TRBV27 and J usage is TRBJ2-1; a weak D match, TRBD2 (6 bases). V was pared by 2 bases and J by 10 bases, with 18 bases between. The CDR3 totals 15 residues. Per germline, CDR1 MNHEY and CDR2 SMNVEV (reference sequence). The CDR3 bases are TGTGCCAGCAGTTTAAGGCGGGACCCTACAATGGAGCAGTTCTTC. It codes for CASSLRRDPTMEQFF.

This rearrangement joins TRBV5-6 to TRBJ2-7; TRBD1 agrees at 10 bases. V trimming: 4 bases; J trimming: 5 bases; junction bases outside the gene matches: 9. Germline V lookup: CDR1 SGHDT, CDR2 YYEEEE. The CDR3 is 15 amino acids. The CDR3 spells CASSAGDRGKDEQYF. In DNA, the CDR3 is TGTGCCAGCAGCGCAGGGGACAGGGGAAAGGACGAGCAGTACTTC.

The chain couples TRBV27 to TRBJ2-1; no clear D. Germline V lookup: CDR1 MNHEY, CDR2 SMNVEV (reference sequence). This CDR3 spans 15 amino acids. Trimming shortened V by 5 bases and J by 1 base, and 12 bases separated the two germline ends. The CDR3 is CASSPQFASYNEQFF. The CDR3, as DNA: TGTGCCAGCAGTCCACAGTTCGCTTCCTACAATGAGCAGTTCTTC.

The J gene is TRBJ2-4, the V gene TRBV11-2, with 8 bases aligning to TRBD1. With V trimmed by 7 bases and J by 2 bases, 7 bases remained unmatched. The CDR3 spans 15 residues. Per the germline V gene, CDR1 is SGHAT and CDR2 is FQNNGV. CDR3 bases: TGTGCCAGCACCCCAGGGGGCGCGTCCAAAAACATTCAGTACTTC. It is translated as CASTPGGASKNIQYF. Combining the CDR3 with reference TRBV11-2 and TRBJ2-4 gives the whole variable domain EAGVAQSPRYKIIEKRQSVAFWCNPISGHATLYWYQQILGQGPKLLIQFQNNGVVDDSQLPKDRFSAERLKGVDSTLKIQPAKLEDSAVYLCASTPGGASKNIQYFGAGTRLSVL.